The 28 T cell receptor beta chains in this list originate from one sample, sequenced in a study of TIL therapy for anti-PD-1-resistant metastatic lung cancer. The immunoSEQ assay was v3. Repertoires were generated with immunoSEQ multiplex PCR, while TCRdb's copy carries only in-frame clones and drops some. This sample carries 40,000 to 60,000 clones, roughly 78% of them seen once, and the ten largest clones take more than 4.5%. Sample time point: pre-treatment sample, taken before nivolumab and TIL therapy. Sequenced here: blood, sampled at baseline. The source of these receptors is a woman between 30 and 85 years old with non-small cell lung cancer.

CDR3 DNA: TGTGCCAGCAGTGATACGGGCAGGGGTGCAAATCAGCCCCAGCATTTT. Translating gives CASSDTGRGANQPQHF. This rearrangement joins TRBV2 to TRBJ1-5; maybe TRBD1 (6 bases). V shed 3 bases and J shed 4 bases, with 16 bases lying between them. CDR1 SNHLY and CDR2 FYNNEI come from the germline V gene. This CDR3 is 16 amino acids long. The full variable domain, its missing parts supplied by reference TRBV2 and TRBJ1-5, is EPEVTQTPSHQVTQMGQEVILRCVPISNHLYFYWYRQILGQKVEFLVSFYNNEISEKSEIFDDQFSVERPDGSNFTLKIRSTKLEDSAMYFCASSDTGRGANQPQHFGDGTRLSIL.

Note on this clone: The same CDR3 is also encoded by other DNA sequences in this sample. The chain is built from TRBV6-5 and TRBJ2-3; TRBD2 agrees at 7 bases. The CDR3 loop spans 15 amino acids. Germline V gives CDR1 MNHEY, CDR2 SVGAGI. Trimming took 3 bases from V and 1 from J; bases not matched to a gene: 4. Here the CDR3 reads CASSYLAGGTDTQYF. In DNA, the CDR3 is TGTGCCAGCAGTTATTTGGCGGGGGGCACAGATACGCAGTATTTT.

The rearrangement uses TRBV7-9 and TRBJ1-1; 8 nucleotides match TRBD1. The CDR3 covers 14 residues. The junction had 1 base not matched to a gene; V was cut back by 2 bases and J by 2 bases. Germline lookup yields CDR1 SEHNR and CDR2 FQNEAQ (reference sequence). The CDR3 here is CASSLQGANTEAFF. CDR3 nucleotides: TGTGCCAGCAGCTTACAGGGGGCTAACACTGAAGCTTTCTTT.

This clone was seen a single time. The chain employs TRBV7-2 and TRBJ1-1; the D gene is possibly TRBD1 (6 bases). Germline V gene lookup returns CDR1 SGHTA and CDR2 FQGNSA. V was clipped by 1 base and J by 3 bases, with 12 bases between them. This CDR3 contains 15 residues. The CDR3, as DNA: TGTGCCAGCAGCTTAGATCCGGGGGCCTACACTGAAGCTTTCTTT. Protein: CASSLDPGAYTEAFF.

The sample holds a few counts of this clone. This sequence joins TRBV7-9 and TRBJ2-7; the D gene could be TRBD1 or TRBD2 (5 bases each). The CDR3 is 13 residues long. The V end lost 6 bases, the J end lost 3 bases, and 12 bases lay between the germline ends. Per germline, CDR1 SEHNR and CDR2 FQNEAQ (reference sequence). CDR3 coding DNA: TGTGCCAGCAGTATGGGGGACGGCTACGAGCAGTACTTC. It encodes CASSMGDGYEQYF.

V and J are TRBV5-5 and TRBJ2-7, with TRBD1 matching over 10 bases. V shed 4 bases and J 3 bases; nucleotides not matched to a gene: 4. Germline CDR1 is SGHKS and CDR2 is YYEKEE (reference sequence). The CDR3 has 14 residues. DNA for the CDR3: TGTGCCAGCAGCCGGGACAGGGGCTTCTACGAGCAGTACTTC. Its protein is CASSRDRGFYEQYF.

This sequence joins TRBV5-1 and TRBJ2-5, with TRBD1 matching over 12 bases. CDR1 is SGHRS and CDR2 is YFSETQ in the germline V gene. Trimming took 5 bases from V and 2 from J; bases not matched to a gene: 10. The length of the CDR3 is 17 residues. The CDR3, as DNA: TGCGCCAGCAGGAAAGGGACAGGGGGCCTAAAGCAAGAGACCCAGTACTTC. The encoded protein is CASRKGTGGLKQETQYF.

V gene TRBV5-6 combines with J gene TRBJ2-4; TRBD1 aligns across 7 bases. Germline lookup yields CDR1 SGHDT and CDR2 YYEEEE. After removal of 1 base from V and 0 bases from J, the junction contained 7 bases not matched to a gene. The CDR3 extends over 17 amino acids. In DNA, the CDR3 is TGTGCCAGCAGCTTGCGATCGACAGGGATAGCCAAAAACATTCAGTACTTC. Protein: CASSLRSTGIAKNIQYF.

V is TRBV10-1 and J is TRBJ1-1; weak D call: TRBD1 (5 bases). V gave up 4 bases and J gave up 4 bases, with 10 bases separating them. The germline gives CDR1 WNHNN, CDR2 SYGVQD (reference sequence). The CDR3 sequence is 13 residues long. CDR3 DNA: TGCGCCAGCAGTGGATGGGGGAGCACTGAAGCTTTCTTT. It encodes CASSGWGSTEAFF.

The chain links TRBV11-2 to TRBJ2-3; tentatively, D is TRBD1 (6 bases). V lost 3 bases to trimming and J lost 5 bases, with 9 bases between them. This CDR3 is 13 amino acids long. Germline CDR1 and CDR2: SGHAT and FQNNGV. CDR3 residues: CASSFDRLDTQYF. In DNA form, the CDR3 reads TGTGCCAGCAGCTTCGACAGGTTAGATACGCAGTATTTT. The full variable domain, its missing parts supplied by reference TRBV11-2 and TRBJ2-3, is EAGVAQSPRYKIIEKRQSVAFWCNPISGHATLYWYQQILGQGPKLLIQFQNNGVVDDSQLPKDRFSAERLKGVDSTLKIQPAKLEDSAVYLCASSFDRLDTQYFGPGTRLTVL.

The V gene is TRBV28, the J gene TRBJ2-5, with TRBD1 matching 8 bases. The J segment lost 2 bases and the V segment lost 4 bases, leaving 6 bases of the junction unmatched. This CDR3 comprises 15 residues. Germline V CDR1 and CDR2: MDHEN, SYDVKM. CDR3 in DNA: TGTGCCAGCAGTTCCCAGGGGGCCGCACAAGAGACCCAGTACTTC. It codes for CASSSQGAAQETQYF.

This chain links TRBV30 with TRBJ1-2; 11 bases line up with TRBD1. This CDR3 is 14 amino acids long. Germline V gene sequence: CDR1 GTSNPN, CDR2 SVGIG (reference sequence). The ends lost 2 bases at V and 7 bases at J; junction bases unmatched: 6. The CDR3 is CAWSYSGQGVGYTF. CDR3 sequence (DNA): TGTGCCTGGAGTTATTCGGGACAGGGGGTTGGCTACACCTTC.

The rearrangement joins TRBV5-4 to TRBJ1-5; D remains ambiguous. Germline V lookup: CDR1 SGHNT, CDR2 YYREEE (reference sequence). Deletions cut 0 bases from V and 4 bases from J, with 5 bases between. The CDR3 extends over 13 amino acids. The CDR3: CASSLELNQPQHF. For the CDR3, the DNA is TGTGCCAGCAGCTTGGAGCTGAATCAGCCCCAGCATTTT.

This rearrangement joins TRBV4-1 to TRBJ2-7, with 9 bases that match TRBD1. CDR3 length: 15 residues. The V and J ends lost 2 bases and 2 bases, in that order; junction bases with no gene match: 4. The germline gives CDR1 MGHRA, CDR2 YSYEKL. The CDR3 protein is CASSQRQGDPYEQYF. The CDR3 coding sequence is TGCGCCAGCAGCCAAAGACAGGGGGACCCCTACGAGCAGTACTTC.

V gene TRBV6-4 combines with J gene TRBJ2-2; D assignment may be TRBD1 or TRBD2 (5 bases each). Germline V gives CDR1 MRHNA, CDR2 SNTAGT. V was cut by 6 bases and J by 7 bases, with 15 bases left in between. CDR3 length equals 14 residues. DNA for the CDR3: TGTGCCAGCAGAAGGGACCCCGAGGGCGGGGAGCTGTTTTTT. Translating gives CASRRDPEGGELFF.

The count of this clone is one. This chain links TRBV9 with TRBJ2-3; D possibly corresponds to TRBD2 (6 bases). Germline V gene lookup returns CDR1 SGDLS and CDR2 YYNGEE. The CDR3 has 16 amino acids. Trimming pared 1 base from V and 5 bases from J, leaving 17 bases between. Written as DNA, the CDR3 is TGTGCCAGCAGCGTAAGAAGCACGGGAGAGGTAGATACGCAGTATTTT. This gives the protein CASSVRSTGEVDTQYF.

J is TRBJ2-2 and V is TRBV9, with a possible D match to TRBD1 (5 bases). V shed 3 bases and J shed 5 bases, with 11 bases lying between them. This CDR3 spans 14 amino acids. CDR1 and CDR2 from the germline V gene are SGDLS and YYNGEE. CDR3 DNA sequence: TGTGCCAGCAGCGCAATAAGGGGTACCGGGGAGCTGTTTTTT. This sequence encodes CASSAIRGTGELFF.

The chain is built from TRBV9 and TRBJ2-1; 10 positions agree with TRBD2. Germline V gene lookup returns CDR1 SGDLS and CDR2 YYNGEE. With V trimmed by 3 bases and J by 10 bases, 13 bases remained unmatched. The CDR3 is 16 residues long. The CDR3: CASSDSGTSALVEQFF. CDR3 bases: TGTGCCAGCAGCGACTCCGGGACTAGCGCCCTTGTAGAGCAGTTCTTC.

This clone was detected only a few times. J is TRBJ2-1 and V is TRBV7-2, with unresolved D. CDR3 length: 16 amino acids. The germline CDR1 and CDR2 sequences are SGHTA and FQGNSA. Trimming removed 5 bases at V and 4 bases at J, with 18 bases between. The chain's CDR3 is CASSRASGRSYNEQFF. DNA of the CDR3: TGTGCCAGCAGCCGCGCCAGTGGGCGGAGTTACAATGAGCAGTTCTTC.

The chain recombines TRBV7-9 with TRBJ2-2, with 14 nucleotides matching TRBD2. The J segment lost 0 bases and the V segment lost 0 bases, leaving 3 bases of the junction unmatched. This CDR3 is 19 amino acids long. Germline assignment: CDR1 SEHNR and CDR2 FQNEAQ (reference sequence). The CDR3 loop is CASSLALTSGRANTGELFF. The CDR3 region has the DNA TGTGCCAGCAGCTTAGCTCTGACTAGCGGGAGGGCGAACACCGGGGAGCTGTTTTTT. Supplemented by reference TRBV7-9 and TRBJ2-2, the full variable domain reads DTGVSQNPRHKITKRGQNVTFRCDPISEHNRLYWYRQTLGQGPEFLTYFQNEAQLEKSRLLSDRFSAERPKGSFSTLEIQRTEQGDSAMYLCASSLALTSGRANTGELFFGEGSRLTVL.

This chain uses TRBV9 with TRBJ2-7; D is perhaps TRBD1 or TRBD2 (5 bases each). This CDR3 comprises 16 residues. Germline lookup yields CDR1 SGDLS and CDR2 YYNGEE. Between the trimmed V and J ends, which lost 0 bases and 0 bases, there was a span of 13 bases. CDR3 region: CASSVATGLSSYEQYF. The CDR3 bases are TGTGCCAGCAGCGTAGCTACGGGGCTCAGCTCCTACGAGCAGTACTTC.

This chain connects TRBV5-1 to TRBJ1-2, with D perhaps TRBD1 (5 bases). The CDR3 length is 13 residues. Germline V lookup: CDR1 SGHRS, CDR2 YFSETQ. V was pared by 4 bases and J by 6 bases, with 13 bases between. This CDR3 is CASSHSGGDGYTF. CDR3 coding DNA: TGCGCCAGCAGCCATTCGGGAGGGGATGGCTACACCTTC.

The rearrangement links TRBV10-2 to TRBJ1-1; D is perhaps TRBD1 (6 bases). The CDR3 has 14 residues. Germline V gene lookup returns CDR1 WSHSY and CDR2 SAAADI. V dropped 6 bases and J dropped 3 bases, with 14 bases sitting between them. The CDR3 nucleotides read TGCGCCAGCAGCGGACAGTTCGGGGACACTGAAGCTTTCTTT. It encodes CASSGQFGDTEAFF.

The chain recombines TRBV5-6 with TRBJ1-5; D unclear. The V gene lost 4 bases and the J gene lost 7 bases, with 15 bases spanning the gap. Germline values: CDR1 SGHDT, CDR2 YYEEEE. The CDR3 totals 14 residues. CDR3 coding DNA: TGTGCCAGCAGCCCCGGCTGGGGAGGGCAGCCCCAGCATTTT. Protein sequence: CASSPGWGGQPQHF.

The V and J genes are TRBV6-5 and TRBJ1-1; D is possibly TRBD1 (5 bases). The V gene lost 8 bases and the J gene lost 11 bases, with 18 bases spanning the gap. The CDR3 has 12 residues. Germline V CDR1 and CDR2: MNHEY, SVGAGI. The CDR3 region has the DNA TGTGCCAGCGCCCGGGGGAGGTGGGAGGCTTTCTTT. This sequence encodes CASARGRWEAFF.

The chain has TRBV5-6 and TRBJ1-1; no clear D gene. The CDR3 runs 12 residues. V was cut by 2 bases and J by 9 bases, with 11 bases left in between. Germline CDR1 is SGHDT and CDR2 is YYEEEE. The CDR3 sequence is CASSFTTGQAFF. In DNA form, the CDR3 reads TGTGCCAGCAGCTTCACGACCGGACAAGCTTTCTTT.

The chain combines TRBV10-2 with TRBJ2-1; TRBD1 matches at 10 bases. The junction had 4 bases not matched to a gene; V was cut back by 6 bases and J by 8 bases. This CDR3 is built from 13 residues. Germline lookup yields CDR1 WSHSY and CDR2 SAAADI. CDR3 protein: CASRTGGRDEQFF. As DNA, the CDR3 is TGCGCCAGCAGGACAGGGGGCAGGGATGAGCAGTTCTTC.

V and J are TRBV5-4 and TRBJ2-5; a weak D match, TRBD1 (6 bases). V lost 6 bases to trimming and J lost 2 bases, with 23 bases between them. Germline-derived CDR1 and CDR2 are SGHNT and YYREEE (reference sequence). CDR3 length: 17 amino acids. The CDR3 sequence: CASNGHEQGRGQETQYF. CDR3 DNA sequence: TGTGCCAGCAACGGCCATGAACAGGGCCGTGGGCAAGAGACCCAGTACTTC.